This T cell receptor (beta chain) derives from a study of cytomegalovirus exposure and HLA in healthy donors. PCR was performed using 60 Vbeta and 13 Jbeta primers. Method: immunoSEQ multiplex PCR; TCRdb's copy keeps in-frame clones and lacks some. The sample lists 100,000 to 150,000 clones, roughly 74% occurring once. CDR1 SGHVS and CDR2 FQNEAQ come from the germline V gene. This CDR3 spans 14 amino acids. This clone showed up just a few times. Mismatch with germline at one junction end may stem from a read error. The gene calls are TRBV7-8 and TRBJ2-1; perhaps TRBD1 as D (6 bases). This receptor was identified in a woman aged 50 to 65 in good health and CMV-seropositive. Sequencing was performed on PBMCs. The CDR3 coding sequence is TGTGCCACCACCGCCGACAGGAACCCCAATGGGCAGTTCTTC. It specifies CATTADRNPNGQFF.